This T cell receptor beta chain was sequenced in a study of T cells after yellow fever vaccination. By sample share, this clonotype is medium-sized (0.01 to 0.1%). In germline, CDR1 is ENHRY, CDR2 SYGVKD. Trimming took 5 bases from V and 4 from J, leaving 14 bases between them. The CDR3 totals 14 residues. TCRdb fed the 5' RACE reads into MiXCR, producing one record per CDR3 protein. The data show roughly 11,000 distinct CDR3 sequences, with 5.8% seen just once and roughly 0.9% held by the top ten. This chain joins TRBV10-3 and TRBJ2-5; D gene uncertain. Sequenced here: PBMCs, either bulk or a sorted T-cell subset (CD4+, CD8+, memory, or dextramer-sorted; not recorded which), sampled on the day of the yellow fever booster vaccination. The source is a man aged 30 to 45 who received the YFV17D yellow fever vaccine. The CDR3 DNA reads TGTGCCATCAGTCAAGCTAGTGCCAGAGAGACCCAGTACTTC. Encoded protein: CAISQASARETQYF.